This T cell receptor beta chain emerged from a study of CD8 T cells in ankylosing spondylitis. In regard to this clonotype: Its cognate antigen is unknown.

With molecular barcodes, quantitative 5'-RACE was used to make the TCR beta libraries. In TCRdb, the 5' RACE reads were re-called with MiXCR into one record per CDR3 protein. The table has 250,000 to 350,000 distinct CDR3 sequences, approximately 8% seen once. Overall study findings and caveats: Several of the motif variants were reported before in synovial fluid and blood from reactive arthritis. The study identified a TCR beta motif of under ten highly homologous variants that appeared characteristic of ankylosing spondylitis blood. Disease-linked clones, CD8+, were relatively rare in peripheral blood. There was reportedly significant enrichment of clones that were disease-linked in matched ankylosing spondylitis synovial fluid.

CDR3 length: 15 residues. Between the trimmed V and J ends, which lost 4 bases and 0 bases, there was a span of 8 bases. Germline V lookup: CDR1 SGHRS, CDR2 YFSETQ. The J gene is TRBJ2-6, the V gene TRBV5-1; possible D gene TRBD2, 5 bases. This clonotype was obtained from a male donor with ankylosing spondylitis. Sequenced material: blood, either unsorted or a sorted T cell fraction (not recorded which). The CDR3 sequence: CASSTDFSGANVLTF. The DNA for the CDR3 is TGCGCCAGCAGCACGGACTTCTCTGGGGCCAACGTCCTGACTTTC.